Presented here are 29 T cell receptor beta chains from one specimen sequenced in a study of cytotoxic CD8 clonotypes in ibrutinib-treated CLL. Assay: immunoSEQ multiplex PCR; the TCRdb copy retains only in-frame clones and omits some. The sample gives about 45,000 clones, around 68% of which show up once; around 13% is in the top ten. Source: PBMCs, taken after 12 months of ibrutinib treatment. The source of these receptors is a human donor with chronic lymphocytic leukemia.

The V and J genes are TRBV10-3 and TRBJ1-2; D perhaps matches TRBD1 (6 bases). CDR1 ENHRY and CDR2 SYGVKD come from the germline V gene. This CDR3 spans 24 amino acids. V was clipped by 5 bases and J by 4 bases, with 44 bases between them. The DNA of the CDR3 is TGTGCCATCAGTACCCCCCCCGGACAGAGTAGAACTTCCGCGAGGTACTTTATTAGCTATGGCTACACCTTC. It encodes CAISTPPGQSRTSARYFISYGYTF.

The sample holds a few counts of this clone. The chain joins TRBV6-5 to TRBJ1-1; no definite D call. The CDR3 loop spans 12 amino acids. From germline, CDR1 is MNHEY and CDR2 SVGAGI. V gave up 2 bases and J gave up 11 bases, with 12 bases separating them. The CDR3 loop is CASSYPSGRAFF. CDR3 DNA: TGTGCCAGCAGTTACCCCTCGGGTCGGGCTTTCTTT.

The chain carries TRBV9 and TRBJ2-5; D unresolved. The germline V and J ends were trimmed by 5 bases and 7 bases, with 18 bases remaining between them. The CDR3 is 14 amino acids. Germline V gene data show CDR1 as SGDLS and CDR2 as YYNGEE. The CDR3: CASRASDSVGTQYF. The CDR3 DNA is TGTGCCAGCAGAGCGTCTGACTCTGTTGGGACCCAGTACTTC.

V and J are TRBV6-5 and TRBJ2-1, with D uncertain. The CDR3 loop spans 15 amino acids. Trimming took 0 bases from V and 3 from J, leaving 9 bases between them. The germline CDR1 and CDR2 sequences are MNHEY and SVGAGI. The CDR3 nucleotides are TGTGCCAGCAGTTACTCGATTCGGATCTACAATGAGCAGTTCTTC. Its translation: CASSYSIRIYNEQFF.

This clone was recorded only once. The rearrangement links TRBV7-8 to TRBJ1-2; 7 bases map to TRBD1. J lost 9 bases, V lost 4 bases, and 14 bases had no gene match. The CDR3 has 15 amino acids. CDR1 is SGHVS, CDR2 FQNEAQ, per germline. The CDR3 protein is CASSSASTGSLSYTF. DNA of the CDR3: TGTGCCAGCAGCTCCGCCTCGACAGGGTCTCTAAGCTACACCTTC.

This clone was recorded a few times. The chain has TRBV28 and TRBJ1-4; 8 bases line up with TRBD1. The CDR3 loop spans 17 amino acids. CDR1 and CDR2 from the germline V gene are MDHEN and SYDVKM. Trimming removed 3 bases from V and 7 bases from J; junction bases left unmatched: 13. The CDR3 loop is CASSFPTQGALSEKLFF. The CDR3 DNA reads as TGTGCCAGCAGTTTCCCCACCCAGGGGGCATTAAGTGAAAAACTGTTTTTT.

This clone has only one observation. The chain couples TRBV7-9 to TRBJ2-3; TRBD2 aligns across 9 bases. Trimming cost V 5 bases and J 6 bases; bases outside gene matches: 6. The CDR3 has 14 amino acids. Germline-derived CDR1 and CDR2 are SEHNR and FQNEAQ (reference sequence). The chain's CDR3 is CASSPPGTSDTQYF. The CDR3 DNA sequence: TGTGCCAGCAGCCCCCCCGGGACTAGCGATACGCAGTATTTT.

This rearrangement joins TRBV15 to TRBJ1-5; D is unresolved. CDR3 length: 17 amino acids. Germline V lookup: CDR1 LNHNV, CDR2 YYDKDF (reference sequence). Trimming removed 0 bases from V and 7 bases from J, with 19 bases in between. CDR3 bases: TGTGCCACCAGCAGAGATACCGCGACCCACCGCCTCCAGCCCCAGCATTTT. This sequence encodes CATSRDTATHRLQPQHF.

The genes are TRBV2 and TRBJ2-2, with unresolved D. Germline lookup yields CDR1 SNHLY and CDR2 FYNNEI. The CDR3 loop spans 17 amino acids. V was pared by 2 bases and J by 7 bases, with 20 bases between. CDR3 region: CASSESWADAFGGELFF. The DNA of the CDR3 is TGTGCCAGCAGTGAATCTTGGGCAGACGCTTTTGGCGGGGAGCTGTTTTTT. The full variable domain, with the rest looked up from reference TRBV2 and TRBJ2-2, is EPEVTQTPSHQVTQMGQEVILRCVPISNHLYFYWYRQILGQKVEFLVSFYNNEISEKSEIFDDQFSVERPDGSNFTLKIRSTKLEDSAMYFCASSESWADAFGGELFFGEGSRLTVL.

There are a few counts of this clone. This chain links TRBV28 with TRBJ2-3; TRBD1 aligns across 10 bases. The CDR3 is 13 residues long. J was trimmed by 6 bases and V by 10 bases; bases with no gene match: 7. Germline lookup yields CDR1 MDHEN and CDR2 SYDVKM. CDR3 nucleotides: TGTGCCACCGTGACAGGGGGCTGGGATACGCAGTATTTT. Amino acid sequence: CATVTGGWDTQYF.

The V call is TRBV5-1, the J call TRBJ1-5, with D hard to call. Trimming shortened V by 0 bases and J by 7 bases, and 8 bases separated the two germline ends. The V gene's germline CDR1 is SGHRS and CDR2 YFSETQ. CDR3 length equals 13 residues. This CDR3 is CASSLEVGQPQHF. CDR3 sequence (DNA): TGCGCCAGCAGCTTGGAGGTTGGACAGCCCCAGCATTTT.

The V call is TRBV4-1, the J call TRBJ2-1, with D unresolved. Germline CDR1 and CDR2: MGHRA and YSYEKL. The CDR3 extends over 15 amino acids. Trimming shortened V by 3 bases and J by 1 base, and 10 bases separated the two germline ends. CDR3 in amino acids: CASSQSWVSYNEQFF. The CDR3 DNA reads TGCGCCAGCAGCCAGAGCTGGGTATCCTACAATGAGCAGTTCTTC.

The chain links TRBV6-5 to TRBJ1-5, with D tentatively TRBD1 (6 bases). V lost 8 bases and J lost 5, with 10 bases in between. Germline lookup yields CDR1 MNHEY and CDR2 SVGAGI. CDR3 length equals 12 residues. CDR3 in amino acids: CASQQGDQPQHF. For the CDR3, the DNA is TGTGCCAGCCAACAGGGTGATCAGCCCCAGCATTTT.

Only a few counts were recorded for this clone. The chain links TRBV7-3 to TRBJ2-2; D tentatively fits TRBD1 or TRBD2 (6 bases each). From germline, CDR1 is SGHTA and CDR2 FQGTGA. V shed 6 bases and J shed 1 base, with 15 bases lying between them. The CDR3 extends over 16 amino acids. CDR3 nucleotide sequence: TGTGCCAGCAGGAACCCCGGGGGACAGAACACCGGGGAGCTGTTTTTT. Its translation is CASRNPGGQNTGELFF.

The rearrangement links TRBV19 to TRBJ1-4; TRBD1 agrees at 7 bases. Looked up from germline, CDR1 is LNHDA and CDR2 is SQIVND (reference sequence). The V and J ends lost 3 bases and 5 bases, in that order; junction bases with no gene match: 6. CDR3 length: 15 amino acids. The CDR3 sequence is CASSMMTGINEKLFF. The CDR3 DNA is TGTGCCAGTAGTATGATGACAGGGATCAATGAAAAACTGTTTTTT.

This chain joins TRBV10-1 and TRBJ1-1; tentatively, D is TRBD1 (6 bases). The CDR3 spans 14 residues. V was shortened by 6 bases and J by 1 base, with 12 bases between the two germline ends. Germline V CDR1 and CDR2: WNHNN, SYGVQD (reference sequence). The DNA for the CDR3 is TGCGCCAGCAGCCCCCAGGGGAAGAACACTGAAGCTTTCTTT. Translation: CASSPQGKNTEAFF.

DNA of the CDR3: TGTGCCAGCTCCCTCTCCTACGAGCAGTACTTC. As protein: CASSLSYEQYF. V and J are TRBV18 and TRBJ2-7; D unclear. CDR1 and CDR2 (germline): KGHSH, LQKENI. Trimming removed 6 bases from V and 0 bases from J, with 3 bases in between. The CDR3 loop spans 11 amino acids.

The V call is TRBV6-4, the J call TRBJ2-7; 8 bases map to TRBD2. The CDR3 spans 13 residues. Germline V gene sequence: CDR1 MRHNA, CDR2 SNTAGT. After removal of 11 bases from V and 2 bases from J, the junction contained 8 bases not matched to a gene. The DNA for the CDR3 is TGTGCCGGTCTGCGGGGGGCGACCTACGAGCAGTACTTC. This gives the protein CAGLRGATYEQYF.

In its sample, this clone was seen a few times. V gene TRBV6-1 combines with J gene TRBJ1-1, with TRBD1 matching over 9 bases. The junction had 3 bases not matched to a gene; V was cut back by 6 bases and J by 7 bases. CDR3 length: 12 amino acids. Per the germline V gene, CDR1 is MNHNS and CDR2 is SASEGT. The CDR3, as DNA: TGTGCCAGCAGGGGGGACAGGGATGAAGCTTTCTTT. Amino acids: CASRGDRDEAFF.

The chain couples TRBV19 to TRBJ1-5; 8 bases map to TRBD1. V shed 8 bases, J shed 5 bases, and the junction held 5 bases outside the gene matches. The CDR3 extends over 13 amino acids. Germline CDR1 LNHDA, CDR2 SQIVND (reference sequence). CDR3 loop: CASRAGGDQPQHF. CDR3 in DNA: TGTGCCAGTCGGGCAGGGGGCGATCAGCCCCAGCATTTT.

V is TRBV29-1 and J is TRBJ2-2; possibly TRBD2 for D (6 bases). V lost 7 bases and J 0 bases, leaving 15 bases between the germline ends. This CDR3 comprises 15 residues. In germline, CDR1 is SQVTM, CDR2 ANQGSEA. For the CDR3, the DNA is TGCAGCGCTAATACGGGACTTACGAACACCGGGGAGCTGTTTTTT. It is translated as CSANTGLTNTGELFF.

A note on this clone: Other DNA sequences of this sample code for an identical CDR3. V usage is TRBV7-2 and J usage is TRBJ2-7; D is perhaps TRBD2 (6 bases). V was shortened by 3 bases and J by 2 bases, with 11 bases between the two germline ends. The CDR3 extends over 14 amino acids. Germline lookup yields CDR1 SGHTA and CDR2 FQGNSA. In DNA, the CDR3 is TGTGCCAGCAGCTTCTCGGGAGTCACCTACGAGCAGTACTTC. Translated, it gives CASSFSGVTYEQYF.

This clone appeared a few times. V usage is TRBV12-5 and J usage is TRBJ1-1; D not certain. The CDR3 sequence is 12 residues long. The V end lost 9 bases, the J end lost 1 base, and 9 bases lay between the germline ends. Germline-derived CDR1 and CDR2 are LGHNT and FRNRAP. This chain's CDR3 is CASGPKNTEAFF. The CDR3 DNA follows: TGTGCTAGCGGACCGAAGAACACTGAAGCTTTCTTT.

The chain employs TRBV6-6 and TRBJ1-5; tentative D call: TRBD1 (5 bases). Per the germline V gene, CDR1 is MNHNY and CDR2 is SVGAGI (reference sequence). This CDR3 spans 14 amino acids. V lost 2 bases, J lost 7 bases, and 12 bases lay in between. The CDR3 nucleotides read TGTGCCAGCAGTTACGGGACGAGTAGCCAGCCCCAGCATTTT. It translates to CASSYGTSSQPQHF.

The rearrangement uses TRBV6-5 and TRBJ1-3, with D perhaps matching TRBD1 (6 bases). From germline, CDR1 is MNHEY and CDR2 SVGAGI. This CDR3 has 15 amino acids. Between the trimmed V and J ends, which lost 6 bases and 3 bases, there was a span of 15 bases. This CDR3 is CASRPPRGLGNTIYF. The CDR3 coding sequence is TGTGCCAGCAGACCCCCCCGGGGGCTTGGAAACACCATATATTTT.

The chain couples TRBV5-1 to TRBJ2-3; D may be TRBD1 (6 bases). Trimming took 4 bases from V and 0 from J, leaving 15 bases between them. This CDR3 spans 16 amino acids. CDR1 SGHRS and CDR2 YFSETQ come from the germline V gene. CDR3: CASSQGWGTSTDTQYF. The DNA of the CDR3 is TGCGCCAGCAGCCAGGGGTGGGGGACCAGCACAGATACGCAGTATTTT.

This clone turned up a few times. V usage is TRBV9 and J usage is TRBJ1-3, with D possibly TRBD1 on 6 matching bases. The V gene lost 1 base and the J gene lost 3 bases, with 11 bases spanning the gap. The CDR3 spans 15 residues. The germline gives CDR1 SGDLS, CDR2 YYNGEE. The CDR3 DNA follows: TGTGCCAGCAGCGTATCAGGGGAAAGTGGAAACACCATATATTTT. It encodes CASSVSGESGNTIYF.

The chain has TRBV28 and TRBJ2-3; D remains ambiguous. CDR1 and CDR2 (germline): MDHEN, SYDVKM. The CDR3 totals 17 residues. With 4 bases removed from V and 4 bases from J, the gap between germline ends came to 21 bases. DNA for the CDR3: TGTGCCAGCAGTTCCCCCGGTCACTTAACCCCCCCAGATACGCAGTATTTT. It is translated as CASSSPGHLTPPDTQYF. The whole variable domain, filled in from reference TRBV28 and TRBJ2-3, reads DVKVTQSSRYLVKRTGEKVFLECVQDMDHENMFWYRQDPGLGLRLIYFSYDVKMKEKGDIPEGYSVSREKKERFSLILESASTNQTSMYLCASSSPGHLTPPDTQYFGPGTRLTVL.

The V gene is TRBV29-1, the J gene TRBJ1-4, with D possibly matching TRBD1 (6 bases). With 5 bases removed from V and 8 bases from J, the gap between germline ends came to 15 bases. The CDR3 is made up of 13 amino acids. Germline V gene sequence: CDR1 SQVTM, CDR2 ANQGSEA. As DNA, the CDR3 is TGCAGCGTTCCCGGCAGGGGAGGCGAAAAACTGTTTTTT. This sequence encodes CSVPGRGGEKLFF.